Listed below are T cell receptor beta chains from one sample, sequenced in a study of blood T cell repertoires in COVID-19. Repertoires were generated with immunoSEQ multiplex PCR, while TCRdb's copy carries only in-frame clones and drops some. The table records 250,000 to 300,000 clones, about 88% of them present only once. The specimen was peripheral blood. These TCRs come from a woman in her twenties or thirties with COVID-19, enrolled during active disease. Each CDR3 is given with its conserved first and last residue. A D gene is named only where the DNA matches it firmly. The size field is filled for only some rows; it gives once, few, many or a size class.

TRBV18	TRBJ2-6	once	TRBD1	CASSPRTGGKSGANVLTF	TGTGCCAGCTCACCAAGGACAGGGGGGAAATCTGGGGCCAACGTCCTGACTTTC
TRBV28	TRBJ1-2	.	TRBD1	CASSIPQGARGYTF	TGTGCCAGCAGTATCCCACAGGGGGCCCGAGGCTACACCTTC
TRBV6-5	TRBJ1-1	.	TRBD1	CASSRDRGNTEAFF	TGTGCCAGCAGTCGCGACAGGGGGAACACTGAAGCTTTCTTT
TRBV7-9	TRBJ1-1	.	.	CASSLSGRGGTEAFF	TGTGCCAGCAGCTTATCCGGCCGAGGGGGCACTGAAGCTTTCTTT
TRBV27	TRBJ2-1	.	TRBD2	CASSLSLAGANEQFF	TGTGCCAGCAGTTTGTCACTAGCGGGAGCCAATGAGCAGTTCTTC
TRBV10-3	TRBJ2-7	.	TRBD1	CAIRPDRVIIGEQYF	TGTGCCATCAGACCGGACAGGGTAATCATCGGGGAGCAGTACTTC
TRBV18	TRBJ1-5	.	TRBD1	CASSPGQGQPQHF	TGTGCCAGCTCACCGGGACAGGGTCAGCCCCAGCATTTT
TRBV28	TRBJ2-1	.	.	CASSLPPGASHRGIYNEQFF	TGTGCCAGCAGTTTACCCCCGGGAGCGAGCCATCGTGGGATCTACAATGAGCAGTTCTTC
TRBV2	TRBJ1-1	.	TRBD1	CASRSGTGGWNTEAFF	TGTGCCAGCAGGTCCGGGACAGGGGGTTGGAACACTGAAGCTTTCTTT
TRBV24-1	TRBJ2-2	.	TRBD1	CATSDPGTGFTGELFF	TGTGCCACCAGTGATCCCGGGACAGGGTTCACCGGGGAGCTGTTTTTT
TRBV29-1	TRBJ2-7	.	TRBD1	CSVEFTDRGYEQYF	TGCAGCGTTGAATTCACCGACAGGGGGTACGAGCAGTACTTC
TRBV5-1	TRBJ1-1	.	.	CASSLEGYEAFF	TGCGCCAGCAGCTTGGAGGGGTATGAAGCTTTCTTT
TRBV28	TRBJ1-2	.	.	CASTAGHPYGYTF	TGTGCCAGCACCGCCGGACACCCTTATGGCTACACCTTC
TRBV5-1	TRBJ2-2	once	TRBD2	CASSLASGRAGELFF	TGCGCCAGCAGCTTGGCTAGCGGGAGAGCCGGGGAGCTGTTTTTT
TRBV5-1	TRBJ1-3	.	.	CASSLGGNSGNTIYF	TGCGCCAGCAGCTTGGGAGGGAATTCTGGAAACACCATATATTTT
TRBV7-9	TRBJ2-7	.	.	CASSFEWDTQYEQYF	TGTGCCAGCAGCTTTGAATGGGACACCCAGTACGAGCAGTACTTC
TRBV6-4	TRBJ2-1	few	TRBD2	CASSDSSGRPTKQFF	TGTGCCAGCAGTGACTCTAGCGGGAGACCCACGAAGCAGTTCTTC